This T cell receptor (beta chain) stems from a study of human T cells and chemical hapten exposure (dated by TCRdb to the early 2020s). Context from the whole study: For sensitization, 2% DPC in acetone was applied to a roughly 2 cm by roughly 2 cm area of upper inner arm skin. Throughout the roughly 23-week study period, patients were also given weekly therapeutic DPC doses on the scalp. Patch testing was performed on the upper back with Finn chambers containing 0.01% DPC, and the patch tests were scored after 6 days according to International Contact Dermatitis Research Group standards. Most of the patients in the cohort were female, and the cohort covered alopecia areata with under or over 50% scalp involvement, alopecia totalis and alopecia universalis. The libraries were sequenced as a pool, and the TCR yield per sample differed mostly because of small variations in library volumes within the pool. In alopecia patients, the study followed how the peripheral blood TCR repertoire changed in vivo over primary and secondary sensitization to diphenylcyclopropenone (DPC), a hapten. Blood was sampled from patients pre-sensitization (week 0) and at 2, 6 and about 24 weeks after DPC sensitization. For TCR sequencing, blood came from 25 to 35 alopecia patients at anywhere from one to four time points (pre-sensitization, 2, 6 and 24 weeks).

The paper's findings and limits, for the study overall: The number of TCRs above 1 in 1000 frequency did not change with DPC sensitization; there was no evidence of global repertoire structure alterations. Patch test score correlated positively with the number of PT1 expanded TCRs, reaching significance at thresholds 8, 16 and 32 but not at 4. Because all patients had alopecia, a presumed autoimmune disease, the immune response of the patients might differ from that of healthy individuals. After repeated subsampling, changes were observed in the strength of the expansion versus patch-test correlation and in the threshold at which the correlation became significant. Expanded TCRs formed significantly more large CDR3 similarity clusters than pre-sensitization or healthy control sets, consistent with antigen-driven responses.

This clonotype was counted many times. Its recognized antigen is unknown. Base quality data are lacking; no much larger clone is found one base away. Preparation of the library involved RACE. The sequencer was a NextSeq 500. Library preparation attached unique molecular identifiers to individual cDNA molecules for quantitative, reproducible TCR counting. Both TCR alpha and TCR beta chains were sequenced from each blood RNA sample. In the paper's pipeline: A median of approximately 96,000 TCRs per sample was observed, with a range of roughly 20,000 to 750,000. V, J and CDR3 annotation of the TCR reads was carried out using the Decombinator software suite. For PS versus PT1 abundance plots, all samples were subsampled to the same number of TCRs (28,000). TCRs were defined as expanded if absent before sensitization and observed at least eight times at the 2-week time point. TCRdb reanalyzed the raw reads on its own, using fastp at Q25 for trimming and MiXCR for clone calling, and kept in-frame beta chains. All rows with the same CDR3 protein become a single entry with the most common DNA and genes. The V and J calls, along with clone size, are taken from TCRdb and not from the paper's own processing. Recorded for this sample are over 11,000 distinct CDR3 sequences; over 15% of them occurred a single time. The ten largest account for 5.5% to 8% of the sample.

The CDR3 sequence holds 14 residues, the cysteine and phenylalanine included. CDR3 DNA only is kept here, 42 bases in frame from base 1. V and J lose 4 bases and 0 bases, and a span of 10 bases separates them. Per the germline V gene, SGHRS is the CDR1 and YFSETQ is the CDR2. The time point label, read with the paper, signifies: patch test 1, 2 weeks after DPC sensitization. The treatment or condition label corresponds to: therapeutic diphenylcyclopropenone sensitization with weekly scalp DPC. Blood at each patch-test visit was drawn before the patch test was applied. Eligible patients were aged 18 to 70, diagnosed with alopecia, deemed suitable for DPC therapy, and excluded if pregnant. Total RNA was extracted from unfractionated whole blood collected in Tempus Blood RNA tubes.

This clonotype was sampled from a woman aged 25-40 years with alopecia areata. Some clones in this sample may be carry-over from other donors' samples. The sequenced sample was whole blood, obtained in connection with sensitization to the hapten diphenylcyclopropenone (DPC). Here the chain combines TRBV5-1 and TRBJ1-1, with the D gene call left open. The DNA sequence follows: TGCGCCAGCAGCGTAGACGGCATGAACACTGAAGCTTTCTTT. It translates to CASSVDGMNTEAFF.